One and the same sample provided the 11 T cell receptor beta chains below, sequenced in a study of cytomegalovirus exposure and HLA in healthy donors. Primers: 60 Vbeta forward and 13 Jbeta reverse. Data came from immunoSEQ multiplex PCR; TCRdb stores just in-frame clones and leaves some out. Among about 140,000 clones listed, 73% were seen once. The specimen sequenced was PBMCs. Receptor source: a human donor in good health.

This sequence joins TRBV28 and TRBJ1-1; D is uncertain. V was cut by 3 bases and J by 4 bases, with 6 bases left in between. Germline V gives CDR1 MDHEN, CDR2 SYDVKM. The CDR3 contains 12 residues. CDR3 in DNA: TGTGCCAGCAGTTTCGCGAGCACTGAAGCTTTCTTT. Protein product: CASSFASTEAFF.

DNA of the CDR3: TGTGCCAGCAGTGAGCGGACAGGGTTTCGAAGCAATCAGCCCCAGCATTTT. It encodes CASSERTGFRSNQPQHF. The V call is TRBV6-1, the J call TRBJ1-5; 8 nucleotides match TRBD1. The CDR3 runs to 17 residues. Germline values: CDR1 MNHNS, CDR2 SASEGT. J lost 1 base, V lost 3 bases, and 8 bases had no gene match.

This clone showed up just a few times. Written as DNA, the CDR3 is TGTGCCAGCAGTGGGATGCAGGACCAAGAGACCCAGTACTTC. Protein: CASSGMQDQETQYF. The chain employs TRBV6-1 and TRBJ2-5; the D is unclear. Germline V gives CDR1 MNHNS, CDR2 SASEGT. The germline V and J ends were trimmed by 4 bases and 0 bases, with 9 bases remaining between them. CDR3 size: 14 residues.

This clone was found once. This chain connects TRBV5-1 to TRBJ2-2; 7 nucleotides line up with TRBD2. Trimming took 4 bases from V and 4 from J; bases not matched to a gene: 10. The germline CDR1 and CDR2 sequences are SGHRS and YFSETQ. The CDR3 loop spans 16 amino acids. In nucleotides, the CDR3 is TGCGCCAGCAGCCCCCTGTGGCGGGGGAGCACCGGGGAGCTGTTTTTT. Its protein product is CASSPLWRGSTGELFF.

V is TRBV6-5 and J is TRBJ2-7; D possibly corresponds to TRBD1 (6 bases). The CDR3 runs 11 residues. The germline gives CDR1 MNHEY, CDR2 SVGAGI. The V end was cut by 5 bases, the J end by 6 bases, with 8 bases between. The CDR3 nucleotides are TGTGCCAGCAGTACAGGGAGCGAGCAGTACTTC. It is translated as CASSTGSEQYF.

About this clone: A junction boundary mismatches the germline segment, possibly from a read error. The J gene is TRBJ2-3, the V gene TRBV7-7; 11 positions agree with TRBD2. Germline V gives CDR1 SSHAT, CDR2 FNYEAQ (reference sequence). The CDR3 sequence is 15 residues long. The CDR3 bases are TGTGCTAGCAGCAAGGGACTAGCGGACACAGATACGCAGTATTTT. This codes for CASSKGLADTDTQYF.

This chain connects TRBV13 to TRBJ1-1, with 7 bases matching TRBD1. Germline V gene data show CDR1 as PRHDT and CDR2 as FYEKMQ (reference sequence). The CDR3 has 15 amino acids. V dropped 5 bases and J dropped 3; count of bases not matched to a gene: 9. The CDR3 here is CASSLRGHPHTEAFF. The CDR3 DNA sequence: TGTGCCAGCAGCCTTAGGGGGCACCCTCACACTGAAGCTTTCTTT. Looking up the rest from reference TRBV13 and TRBJ1-1 gives the full variable domain: AAGVIQSPRHLIKEKRETATLKCYPIPRHDTVYWYQQGPGQDPQFLISFYEKMQSDKGSIPDRFSAQQFSDYHSELNMSSLELGDSALYFCASSLRGHPHTEAFFGQGTRLTVV.

The V and J genes are TRBV19 and TRBJ2-2; D might be TRBD1 (5 bases). Germline V CDR1 and CDR2: LNHDA, SQIVND (reference sequence). This CDR3 is 14 amino acids long. V was shortened by 6 bases and J by 1 base, with 9 bases between the two germline ends. The CDR3 region has the DNA TGTGCCAGTAGGCAGGGTCTGAACACCGGGGAGCTGTTTTTT. This encodes CASRQGLNTGELFF.

The rearrangement links TRBV29-1 to TRBJ2-2; 14 bases align to TRBD2. Per the germline V gene, CDR1 is SQVTM and CDR2 is ANQGSEA. V shed 5 bases, J shed 4 bases, and the junction held 9 bases outside the gene matches. This CDR3 region has 17 residues. CDR3 amino acids: CSVPGLAGVSGTGELFF. The CDR3 nucleotides read TGCAGCGTTCCGGGACTAGCGGGAGTTAGTGGCACCGGGGAGCTGTTTTTT.

The chain uses TRBV14 and TRBJ2-7; possibly TRBD2 for D (7 bases). CDR1 is SGHDN, CDR2 FVKESK, per germline. The CDR3 covers 14 residues. V was cut by 0 bases and J by 5 bases, with 11 bases left in between. CDR3 sequence: CASSQDWGGHEQYF. DNA for the CDR3: TGTGCCAGCAGCCAAGATTGGGGGGGCCACGAGCAGTACTTC.

The V gene is TRBV9, the J gene TRBJ1-4, with D perhaps matching TRBD1 (5 bases). Germline-derived CDR1 and CDR2 are SGDLS and YYNGEE. The ends were cut back, 3 bases at V and 4 bases at J, with 10 bases in the middle. CDR3 length equals 14 residues. The CDR3 region is CASSARGDNEKLFF. In DNA, the CDR3 is TGTGCCAGCAGCGCACGGGGGGATAATGAAAAACTGTTTTTT.